The 15 T cell receptor beta chains listed next were all sequenced from one sample in a study of blood T cell repertoires in COVID-19. Repertoires were generated with immunoSEQ multiplex PCR, while TCRdb's copy carries only in-frame clones and drops some. The sample has 200,000 or so clones; roughly three quarters are singletons. Sequencing was carried out using peripheral blood. These receptors were obtained from a man aged 55-75 years with active or convalescent COVID-19.

Notes on this clone: The junction departs from germline at one end; a sequencing error may be responsible. This rearrangement joins TRBV3-1 (or the pseudogene TRBV3-2) to TRBJ2-5, with TRBD2 matching over 7 bases. There are 13 residues in the CDR3. CDR1 LGHDT and CDR2 YNNKEL come from the germline V gene (reference sequence). The CDR3 sequence: CTSRRLAEETQYF. The CDR3 DNA reads as TGTACCAGCAGGCGACTAGCCGAAGAGACCCAGTACTTC.

V gene TRBV18 combines with J gene TRBJ2-3; D might be TRBD1 (6 bases). The CDR3 is made up of 17 amino acids. Germline V gene lookup returns CDR1 KGHSH and CDR2 LQKENI. Trimming took 4 bases from V and 4 from J, leaving 21 bases between them. CDR3 protein: CASSLTYRATIADTQYF. The CDR3 DNA reads TGTGCCAGCTCACTGACTTACAGGGCCACCATCGCAGATACGCAGTATTTT.

This clone was counted a single time. The same CDR3 also results from other DNA sequences found in this sample. The V and J genes are TRBV27 and TRBJ2-1, with 10 bases lining up with TRBD2. This CDR3 has 15 amino acids. Losses at the gene ends were 4 bases for V and 4 bases for J; bases not matched to a gene: 4. The germline V gene has CDR1 MNHEY and CDR2 SMNVEV (reference sequence). CDR3 loop: CASSSSSGSYNEQFF. The CDR3 DNA is TGTGCCAGCAGTTCCTCTAGCGGGAGTTACAATGAGCAGTTCTTC.

The V gene is TRBV6-5, the J gene TRBJ2-3; D is possibly TRBD2 (5 bases). Germline V gene data show CDR1 as MNHEY and CDR2 as SVGAGI. The CDR3 is 13 residues long. V shed 5 bases and J shed 4 bases, with 10 bases lying between them. The CDR3: CASSTAGADTQYF. The CDR3 DNA sequence: TGTGCCAGCAGTACCGCGGGCGCAGATACGCAGTATTTT.

V is TRBV13 and J is TRBJ2-1; 15 nucleotides match TRBD2. The CDR3 has 17 amino acids. V lost 4 bases, J lost 9 bases, and 10 bases stayed unmatched. Germline CDR1 is PRHDT and CDR2 is FYEKMQ (reference sequence). The CDR3 DNA reads as TGTGCCAGCAGCTCTCCGGGACTAGCGGGAGGTCCTGGTGAGCAGTTCTTC. Translating it yields CASSSPGLAGGPGEQFF.

This sequence joins TRBV7-2 and TRBJ2-3; possibly TRBD2 for D (5 bases). The CDR3 is 14 amino acids. V lost 7 bases, J lost 4 bases, and 15 bases lay in between. Germline loops: CDR1 SGHTA, CDR2 FQGNSA. The CDR3 nucleotides read TGTGCCAGCAACCCCTGGGCGGGTCCAGATACGCAGTATTTT. As protein: CASNPWAGPDTQYF.

The V gene is TRBV7-9, the J gene TRBJ1-4, with D perhaps TRBD1 (6 bases). The CDR3 is 14 residues long. V lost 6 bases and J 3 bases, leaving 11 bases between the germline ends. Germline V gene data show CDR1 as SEHNR and CDR2 as FQNEAQ (reference sequence). Written as DNA, the CDR3 is TGTGCCAGCAGTCTGGGACAACCTAATGAAAAACTGTTTTTT. Translation gives CASSLGQPNEKLFF.

The chain is built from TRBV19 and TRBJ2-3; unclear D gene. The CDR3 contains 13 residues. Trimming pared 5 bases from V and 0 bases from J, leaving 6 bases between. The germline V gene encodes CDR1 LNHDA and CDR2 SQIVND (reference sequence). The CDR3 region has the DNA TGTGCCAGTAGTGCGTCGAGCACAGATACGCAGTATTTT. Its translation is CASSASSTDTQYF.

The chain joins TRBV7-3 to TRBJ2-3; the D gene is possibly TRBD1 (6 bases). Germline CDR1 SGHTA, CDR2 FQGTGA. The ends were cut back, 7 bases at V and 10 bases at J, with 24 bases in the middle. The CDR3 loop spans 15 amino acids. The CDR3 sequence: CASTQTGTAKGAQYF. The DNA of the CDR3 is TGTGCCAGCACCCAAACGGGGACGGCAAAGGGGGCGCAGTATTTT. Using reference TRBV7-3 and TRBJ2-3 for the parts outside the CDR3, the full variable domain is GAGVSQTPSNKVTEKGKYVELRCDPISGHTALYWYRQSLGQGPEFLIYFQGTGAADDSGLPNDRFFAVRPEGSVSTLKIQRTERGDSAVYLCASTQTGTAKGAQYFGPGTRLTVL.

The genes are TRBV28 and TRBJ2-3; 10 bases fit TRBD1. The length of the CDR3 is 14 residues. V gave up 7 bases and J gave up 4 bases; unmatched junction bases: 5. Germline CDR1 reads MDHEN; CDR2 reads SYDVKM. The CDR3 DNA follows: TGTGCCAGCACCGACGGACAGGGGGCAGATACGCAGTATTTT. Translating it yields CASTDGQGADTQYF. The entire variable domain, with the rest obtained from reference TRBV28 and TRBJ2-3, is as follows: DVKVTQSSRYLVKRTGEKVFLECVQDMDHENMFWYRQDPGLGLRLIYFSYDVKMKEKGDIPEGYSVSREKKERFSLILESASTNQTSMYLCASTDGQGADTQYFGPGTRLTVL.

V is TRBV7-2 and J is TRBJ2-7, with a possible D match to TRBD2 (5 bases). This CDR3 is 15 amino acids long. Germline V lookup: CDR1 SGHTA, CDR2 FQGNSA. With 0 bases removed from V and 0 bases from J, the gap between germline ends came to 9 bases. CDR3 DNA: TGTGCCAGCAGCTTAGCCGAAGCGGCCTCCTACGAGCAGTACTTC. Protein: CASSLAEAASYEQYF. Filled out from reference TRBV7-2 and TRBJ2-7, the complete variable domain reads GAGVSQSPSNKVTEKGKDVELRCDPISGHTALYWYRQSLGQGLEFLIYFQGNSAPDKSGLPSDRFSAERTGGSVSTLTIQRTQQEDSAVYLCASSLAEAASYEQYFGPGTRLTVT.

The V gene is TRBV3-1 (or the pseudogene TRBV3-2), the J gene TRBJ1-1, with TRBD1 matching 7 bases. This CDR3 contains 15 residues. Trimming cost V 6 bases and J 2 bases; bases outside gene matches: 9. Per the germline V gene, CDR1 is LGHDT and CDR2 is YNNKEL (reference sequence). CDR3 nucleotide sequence: TGTGCCAGCAGTCCAGTTAACAGGGGAAACACTGAAGCTTTCTTT. Protein: CASSPVNRGNTEAFF.

The chain employs TRBV5-1 and TRBJ2-3; 9 bases line up with TRBD2. Germline V gene sequence: CDR1 SGHRS, CDR2 YFSETQ. The CDR3 is 17 amino acids. Trimming cost V 4 bases and J 5 bases; bases outside gene matches: 14. The CDR3 loop is CASSPGGLAGLRDTQYF. DNA of the CDR3: TGCGCCAGCAGCCCGGGGGGGCTAGCGGGATTAAGAGATACGCAGTATTTT.

V is TRBV4-3 and J is TRBJ2-5; D might be TRBD1 (7 bases). In germline, CDR1 is LGHNA, CDR2 YSLEER. V dropped 1 base and J dropped 4 bases, with 16 bases sitting between them. This CDR3 has 16 residues. The CDR3 spells CASSQGGRQGGETQYF. The CDR3 DNA reads as TGCGCCAGCAGCCAAGGGGGTAGGCAGGGGGGAGAGACCCAGTACTTC.

CDR3 DNA sequence: TGCGCCAGCAGCTTGGAATCCGGGACTACGAAGCAGTACTTC. Translated: CASSLESGTTKQYF. The genes are TRBV5-1 and TRBJ2-7, with 7 positions matching TRBD2. This CDR3 has 14 residues. V lost 0 bases and J lost 8; bases outside the gene matches: 8. Per germline, CDR1 SGHRS and CDR2 YFSETQ.